This entry lists 24 T cell receptor beta chains sequenced from one sample in a study of T cells in localized non-small cell lung cancer. The assay was immunoSEQ multiplex PCR, and TCRdb's table has in-frame clones only and misses some. The sample lists about 13,000 clones; 28% were seen once. Sequenced here: lung tumor tissue, sampled before any cancer treatment. Every receptor here comes from a female donor over 55 with stage I lung adenocarcinoma.

V gene TRBV6-8 combines with J gene TRBJ1-2, with 12 bases that match TRBD1. The CDR3 length is 15 residues. J was trimmed by 7 bases and V by 5 bases; bases with no gene match: 8. Germline V gene sequence: CDR1 MNHGY, CDR2 SAAAGT. The CDR3 is CASSMGDRGLRGYTF. CDR3 coding DNA: TGTGCCAGCAGTATGGGGGACAGGGGGCTTCGTGGCTACACCTTC.

The CDR3: CASSVSTGLSGNTIYF. DNA for the CDR3: TGTGCCAGCAGTGTCTCAACAGGGCTCTCTGGAAACACCATATATTTT. This sequence joins TRBV6-8 and TRBJ1-3; tentative D call: TRBD1 (6 bases). Germline V gives CDR1 MNHGY, CDR2 SAAAGT. There are 16 residues in the CDR3. Deletions cut 5 bases from V and 0 bases from J, with 14 bases between.

This chain joins TRBV6-8 and TRBJ1-1; possibly TRBD1 for D (5 bases). Trimming removed 3 bases at V and 0 bases at J, with 14 bases between. Germline V CDR1 and CDR2: MNHGY, SAAAGT. CDR3 length: 16 amino acids. CDR3 DNA: TGTGCCAGCAGTTATTCTACCGGGACGGTGAACACTGAAGCTTTCTTT. The encoded protein is CASSYSTGTVNTEAFF.

The gene calls are TRBV9 and TRBJ1-2, with a tentative D call TRBD1 (5 bases). The CDR3 sequence is 15 residues long. Trimming shortened V by 4 bases and J by 6 bases, and 19 bases separated the two germline ends. The germline gives CDR1 SGDLS, CDR2 YYNGEE. The CDR3 protein is CASSSSGRGGDGYTF. The DNA of the CDR3 is TGTGCCAGCAGCTCTTCTGGGCGAGGAGGGGATGGCTACACCTTC.

This clone showed up just a few times. The chain has TRBV11-3 and TRBJ1-1, with a possible D match to TRBD1 (5 bases). The germline CDR1 and CDR2 sequences are SGHNT and YENEEA. V was cut by 4 bases and J by 1 base, with 13 bases left in between. There are 15 residues in the CDR3. CDR3 in DNA: TGTGCCAGCAGCTATCTGGGGGGAGGGAACACTGAAGCTTTCTTT. It translates to CASSYLGGGNTEAFF.

V and J are TRBV5-1 and TRBJ1-1, with D possibly TRBD1 on 6 matching bases. V lost 5 bases and J 1 base, leaving 15 bases between the germline ends. Looked up from germline, CDR1 is SGHRS and CDR2 is YFSETQ. There are 15 residues in the CDR3. CDR3 sequence (DNA): TGCGCCAGCAGACCCACCGGGACAAGGAACACTGAAGCTTTCTTT. It codes for CASRPTGTRNTEAFF.

The chain has TRBV10-2 and TRBJ1-3; D is unresolved. Trimming pared 7 bases from V and 0 bases from J, leaving 4 bases between. Germline-derived CDR1 and CDR2 are WSHSY and SAAADI. This CDR3 is built from 12 residues. The CDR3 spells CASTFSGNTIYF. CDR3 nucleotide sequence: TGCGCCAGCACCTTCTCTGGAAACACCATATATTTT.

V gene TRBV14 combines with J gene TRBJ1-3, with D maybe TRBD1 (5 bases). The CDR3 is made up of 15 amino acids. Looked up from germline, CDR1 is SGHDN and CDR2 is FVKESK. V was pared by 5 bases and J by 2 bases, with 13 bases between. The CDR3 DNA follows: TGTGCCAGCAGCTTGGGACGCCTCACTGGAAACACCATATATTTT. Translated: CASSLGRLTGNTIYF.

The chain has TRBV6-8 and TRBJ2-7, with D possibly TRBD2 on 5 matching bases. CDR1 and CDR2 (germline): MNHGY, SAAAGT. V gave up 6 bases and J gave up 6 bases, with 12 bases separating them. This CDR3 comprises 12 residues. The CDR3 DNA follows: TGTGCCAGCAGAGGGCCGCGGGTCGAGCAGTACTTC. This translates into CASRGPRVEQYF.

The V and J genes are TRBV29-1 and TRBJ2-1; 9 bases agree with TRBD2. V shed 7 bases, J shed 7 bases, and the junction held 11 bases outside the gene matches. This CDR3 has 14 residues. CDR1 is SQVTM, CDR2 ANQGSEA, per germline. This CDR3 is CSAYSGSIGNEQFF. CDR3 in DNA: TGCAGCGCCTATAGCGGGAGCATTGGTAATGAGCAGTTCTTC.

This clone was seen only a few times. V is TRBV6-7 and J is TRBJ2-7; tentative D call: TRBD1 (7 bases). TRBV6-7 is placed among ORFs of uncertain function. V was cut by 4 bases and J by 5 bases, with 18 bases left in between. The CDR3 length is 15 residues. CDR3 DNA: TGTGCCAGCAGTTTCATCCAGGGGGGAGTCGACGAGCAGTACTTC. Its protein is CASSFIQGGVDEQYF.

This clone was counted at least ten times. The genes are TRBV9 and TRBJ1-1; the match to TRBD1 covers 7 bases. The CDR3 length is 16 residues. Germline assignment: CDR1 SGDLS and CDR2 YYNGEE. Unmatched junction bases numbered 5, after V lost 0 bases and J lost 0 bases. In DNA form, the CDR3 reads TGTGCCAGCAGCGTAGGACAGGGCCCTATGAACACTGAAGCTTTCTTT. The encoded protein is CASSVGQGPMNTEAFF.

The genes are TRBV11-3 and TRBJ1-4; 7 bases match TRBD1. Germline lookup yields CDR1 SGHNT and CDR2 YENEEA. V gave up 5 bases and J gave up 7 bases; unmatched junction bases: 7. This CDR3 has 14 amino acids. The CDR3 sequence: CASSPGGPSEKLFF. As DNA, the CDR3 is TGTGCCAGCAGCCCAGGGGGGCCGTCTGAAAAACTGTTTTTT.

Only a few counts were recorded for this clone. V is TRBV6-8 and J is TRBJ1-1, with D maybe TRBD1 (5 bases). Germline assignment: CDR1 MNHGY and CDR2 SAAAGT. This CDR3 spans 13 amino acids. The germline V and J ends were trimmed by 6 bases and 7 bases, with 15 bases remaining between them. This CDR3 is CASRPRGIVEAFF. The DNA of the CDR3 is TGTGCCAGCAGACCCCGGGGGATCGTTGAAGCTTTCTTT.

The V gene is TRBV12-2, the J gene TRBJ1-1; the D call of TRBD1 is as the table states it, not checked on the DNA. TRBV12-2 is marked as a pseudogene. This CDR3 is built from 14 residues. DNA for the CDR3: TGTGCCACCGGCTGGGCCCCCTTAGTAGGTGAAGCTTTCTTT. Translated, it gives CATGWAPLVGEAFF.

The rearrangement joins TRBV6-8 to TRBJ2-1, with TRBD2 identical over 11 bases. J gave up 14 bases and V 8 bases, and 11 bases lay outside the gene matches. This CDR3 spans 13 amino acids. Germline loops: CDR1 MNHGY, CDR2 SAAAGT. In DNA, the CDR3 is TGTGCCAGCCAACTAGCGGGGGTCCTAGAGGAGTTCTTC. Amino acids: CASQLAGVLEEFF.

In its sample, this clone was seen a few times. The rearrangement uses TRBV5-1 and TRBJ2-1; no clear D. This CDR3 region has 14 residues. The germline V gene has CDR1 SGHRS and CDR2 YFSETQ. V dropped 0 bases and J dropped 6 bases, with 10 bases sitting between them. CDR3 nucleotides: TGCGCCAGCAGCTTGGTTGTCGGTTTCAATGAGCAGTTCTTC. Amino acid sequence: CASSLVVGFNEQFF.

This clone was counted only a few times. V usage is TRBV12-2 and J usage is TRBJ1-2. TRBV12-2 is designated a pseudogene. The CDR3 loop spans 14 amino acids. CDR3 amino acids: CATGREGTNYGYTF. As DNA, the CDR3 is TGTGCCACCGGCCGGGAGGGCACTAACTATGGCTACACCTTC.

The chain combines TRBV18 with TRBJ1-1; TRBD1 matches 9 bases. Germline-derived CDR1 and CDR2 are KGHSH and LQKENI. With 9 bases clipped from V and 0 bases from J, the junction kept 11 bases outside the gene matches. The CDR3 runs 16 residues. The CDR3 spells CASSLGQGWVNTEAFF. CDR3 in DNA: TGTGCCAGTTCTCTTGGACAGGGGTGGGTGAACACTGAAGCTTTCTTT.

V is TRBV12-1 and J is TRBJ1-2. TRBV12-1 is a listed pseudogene. The CDR3 is 16 residues long. CDR3 nucleotide sequence: TGTGCCAGCAGCCTTATGTTGGGAAAGTTGAGCTATGGCTACACCTTC. The encoded protein is CASSLMLGKLSYGYTF.

The gene calls are TRBV10-2 and TRBJ2-7; 9 bases align to TRBD2. Trimming at V came to 8 bases and at J to 5 bases, leaving 4 bases not matched to a gene. CDR1 and CDR2 from the germline V gene are WSHSY and SAAADI. The CDR3 length is 12 residues. The CDR3 coding sequence is TGCGCCAGCGCGGGAGGGCCGAACGAGCAGTACTTC. This translates into CASAGGPNEQYF.

The gene calls are TRBV15 and TRBJ1-2; no reliable D call. The CDR3 sequence is 17 residues long. The germline V gene encodes CDR1 LNHNV and CDR2 YYDKDF (reference sequence). Trimming shortened V by 0 bases and J by 4 bases, and 18 bases separated the two germline ends. CDR3 DNA sequence: TGTGCCACCAGCAGAGATCGCCTCCAATCGCAGAGCTATGGCTACACCTTC. This encodes CATSRDRLQSQSYGYTF.

Only a few counts were recorded for this clone. The chain couples TRBV28 to TRBJ1-3, with D possibly matching TRBD1 (6 bases). The CDR3 extends over 12 amino acids. Trimming stripped 4 bases from V and 6 bases from J, with 7 bases between. Germline CDR1 reads MDHEN; CDR2 reads SYDVKM. The CDR3 sequence: CASSSGENTIYF. CDR3 nucleotide sequence: TGTGCCAGCAGTTCAGGGGAAAACACCATATATTTT.

This clone showed up just a few times. The chain uses TRBV28 and TRBJ2-3, with 7 bases fitting TRBD2. Trimming took 7 bases from V and 3 from J; bases not matched to a gene: 13. Looked up from germline, CDR1 is MDHEN and CDR2 is SYDVKM. The CDR3 totals 16 residues. CDR3 residues: CASTLTWEGRTDTQYF. The CDR3 DNA follows: TGTGCCAGCACCCTCACGTGGGAGGGCAGAACAGATACGCAGTATTTT.